What follows describes a single T cell receptor (beta chain). These data are taken from a study of blood T cell repertoires in COVID-19. The repertoire was sequenced with immunoSEQ multiplex PCR; TCRdb's copy has only in-frame clones and lacks some. The sample carries a few hundred thousand clones, roughly 89% recorded once. The J segment lost 5 bases and the V segment lost 10 bases, leaving 6 bases of the junction unmatched. In germline, CDR1 is ENHRY, CDR2 SYGVKD. The CDR3 is 13 amino acids. The specimen sequenced was peripheral blood. The rearrangement uses TRBV10-3 and TRBJ1-5; 9 bases match TRBD1. This TCR was recovered from a man aged 25 to 40 with acute or convalescent COVID-19. The CDR3 nucleotides are TGTGCCAGCCGGGACAGGGTAGATCAGCCCCAGCATTTT. Protein: CASRDRVDQPQHF.